The rows below give T cell receptor beta chains drawn from one sample of a study of a mutant IDH1 vaccine in newly diagnosed glioma. Only in-frame clones appear in the TCRdb table, and some are missing; sequencing was by immunoSEQ multiplex PCR. The table lists about 67,000 clones, about four fifths of them singletons. The specimen comprised peripheral blood mononuclear cells (PBMCs), sampled from a glioma patient treated with radiotherapy, temozolomide or both. Receptors originate from a woman between 18 and 30 years old with glioma. Some clones in this sample may be carry-over from other donors' samples. The CDR3 runs from the conserved cysteine through the conserved F or W. A D gene is named only where the DNA matches it firmly. Expanded clones get a size class; other rows say once, few or many, or leave the size out.

>TRBJ1-5|.|.|TRBV2
CASSEGRVPNQPQHF
TGTGCCAGCAGTGAGGGCAGGGTCCCCAATCAGCCCCAGCATTTT
>TRBJ2-7|TRBD2|.|TRBV2
CASSEDAGGPYEQYF
TGTGCCAGCAGTGAAGATGCGGGAGGGCCCTACGAGCAGTACTTC
>TRBJ2-5|.|.|TRBV6-5
CASSITLGLQETQYF
TGTGCCAGCAGCATTACCCTCGGGCTCCAAGAGACCCAGTACTTC
>TRBJ1-3|.|.|TRBV20-1
CSSYSGNTIYF
TGCAGTTCATACTCTGGAAACACCATATATTTT
>TRBJ2-2|TRBD1|.|TRBV6-4
CASSDSTDRGQTGELFF
TGTGCCAGCAGTGACTCTACGGACAGGGGGCAGACCGGGGAGCTGTTTTTT
>TRBJ2-7|TRBD1|once|TRBV5-4
CASSLVTGVVAYEQYF
TGTGCCAGCAGCTTGGTTACAGGGGTAGTCGCCTACGAGCAGTACTTC
>TRBJ1-3|.|.|TRBV14
CASSQAPGPGSGNTIYF
TGTGCCAGCAGCCAAGCACCAGGCCCGGGCTCTGGAAACACCATATATTTT
>TRBJ1-5|.|.|TRBV27
CASTGGVDQPQHF
TGTGCCAGCACGGGTGGAGTGGATCAGCCCCAGCATTTT
>TRBJ1-1|.|.|TRBV21-1
CASSPPGREAFF
TGTGCCAGCAGCCCTCCAGGGAGGGAAGCTTTCTTT
>TRBJ2-7|.|once|TRBV21-1
CASSKGPRSWLEQYF
TGTGCCAGCAGCAAAGGGCCGAGATCCTGGCTCGAGCAGTACTTC
>TRBJ2-7|.|.|TRBV4-1
CASSQELGGPFYEQYF
TGCGCCAGCAGCCAAGAGCTTGGGGGACCCTTCTACGAGCAGTACTTC
>TRBJ1-1|.|.|TRBV7-9
CASSLAGVNTEAFF
TGTGCCAGCAGCTTAGCTGGGGTGAACACTGAAGCTTTCTTT
>TRBJ2-7|TRBD1|.|TRBV13
CASSSLIGGQGRISYEQYF
TGTGCCAGCAGCTCCCTCATAGGGGGACAGGGCCGGATCTCCTACGAGCAGTACTTC
>TRBJ2-7|TRBD2|once|TRBV7-9
CASSRGLAGDEQYF
TGTGCCAGCAGCCGGGGACTAGCGGGGGACGAGCAGTACTTC
>TRBJ1-2|TRBD1|.|TRBV7-8
CASSLARVQGGRLANYGYTF
TGTGCCAGCAGCTTAGCGCGGGTGCAGGGGGGGAGACTAGCTAACTATGGCTACACCTTC
>TRBJ2-1|.|.|TRBV4-1
CASSQERWDYNEQFF
TGCGCCAGCAGCCAAGAGAGGTGGGACTACAATGAGCAGTTCTTC
>TRBJ2-7|TRBD2|.|TRBV19
CASSISSGGYEQYF
TGTGCCAGTAGTATCTCTAGCGGGGGGTACGAGCAGTACTTC
>TRBJ2-1|.|.|TRBV5-5
CASSLVPSNNEQFF
TGTGCCAGCAGCTTGGTCCCCAGCAACAATGAGCAGTTCTTC